This TCR beta chain was sequenced during a study of blood T cell repertoires in COVID-19 (dated by TCRdb to about 2020). Context from the whole study: The collaborator samples originated in the United States, Italy and Spain and spanned the acute and convalescent phases of COVID-19. The material from the prospective study consisted of cDNA or gDNA derived from T cells, B-cell-depleted T cells, or PBMCs. Subjects who had been exposed to COVID-19, were actively infected with it, or had recovered from it provided the deeply sampled blood TCRbeta repertoires that made up the dataset. A freely available public database, intended as a resource for researchers studying the immune response to SARS-CoV-2, is where the repertoires were released. The samples were drawn from two sources: the first 160 participants of the ongoing ImmuneRACE study, and some 1,300 subjects contributed by 6 global collaborators. A de-identified subject ID, COVID-19 status, age in years and sex were almost always included in the sample metadata. Where available, HLA class I and class II types were obtained from metadata supplied by the sample provider rather than from assay-based typing.

From a lookup of the germline V gene, CDR1 and CDR2 are SQVTM and ANQGSEA. Spanning cysteine to phenylalanine, the CDR3 consists of 10 amino acids. Solely the CDR3 DNA is kept, with 30 bases framed from the first base. V is clipped by 7 bases and J by 8 bases, and the sequence between their germline boundaries is 9 bases long. TCRbeta CDR3 regions were amplified from genomic DNA by means of the immunoSEQ Assay, a bias-controlled multiplex PCR. The published analysis was carried out like this. The number of nucleated cells in each sample was estimated from the amplification of reference gene primers within the assay. To quantify the absolute abundance of each unique TCRbeta CDR3 rearrangement, sequence reads were collapsed and filtered. For each sample, productive Simpson clonality was calculated as the square root of Simpson's diversity index across productive rearrangements. Held by TCRdb, this immuneACCESS table contains in-frame sequences only and omits some clones. Under half of the omission traces to an unresolved V gene where checked; the cause of the rest is unknown. The V and J calls and clone size were taken over from that table, and D and trimming were inferred from the DNA. The sample table holds 120,000 or so clones, of which around 79% were seen once. The ten largest clones capture 2% to 2.5% of the sample.

A note on this clone: This clone's antigen is unknown. No base qualities exist here, and no much larger clone lies one base off it.

Results the study describes overall, beyond this receptor: The amount of clinical and demographic metadata varied by source and participant and was provided uncurated.

Collaborating institutions collected whole blood in K2EDTA tubes following their own protocols. For TCRbeta analysis, collaborators shipped samples as frozen whole blood, isolated PBMCs, or DNA extracted from either of those sample types. Sequencing was performed on peripheral blood. Recombination linked TRBV29-1 to TRBJ2-1; no D gene can be assigned with confidence. The TCR comes from a man between 65 and 79 years old with acute or convalescent COVID-19. The CDR3 amino acid sequence is: CSALVYEQFF. Here is the DNA: TGCAGCGCTCTAGTATATGAGCAGTTCTTC.